The 29 T cell receptor beta chains reported below all come from one sample, sequenced in a study of T cell changes during pregnancy in multiple sclerosis. Sequenced by immunoSEQ multiplex PCR; TCRdb stores in-frame clones only, minus some. This sample has 40,000 to 45,000 clones; approximately 91% occur once, and the top ten carry 0.58%. The sample consisted of CD4+ T cells from peripheral blood mononuclear cells, taken in the first trimester of pregnancy. The origin of the receptors is a female donor with multiple sclerosis, enrolled in a pregnancy study.

The V and J genes are TRBV7-8 and TRBJ2-7, with D perhaps matching TRBD2 (7 bases). This CDR3 region has 14 residues. V was clipped by 6 bases and J by 3 bases, with 15 bases between them. Germline V lookup: CDR1 SGHVS, CDR2 FQNEAQ. CDR3 amino acids: CASRPRGGNYEQYF. CDR3 DNA sequence: TGTGCCAGCAGACCAAGGGGGGGCAACTACGAGCAGTACTTC.

Notes on this clone: A junction boundary mismatches the germline segment, possibly from a read error. In nucleotides, the CDR3 is TGTGCCATCACTGAGGACAGGGGGTCCCCCTACGAGCAGTACTTC. Protein sequence: CAITEDRGSPYEQYF. The V gene is TRBV10-3, the J gene TRBJ2-7; 10 bases align to TRBD1. The CDR3 is 15 amino acids. CDR1 and CDR2 (germline): ENHRY, SYGVKD.

The genes are TRBV7-9 and TRBJ2-7, with D perhaps matching TRBD1 (5 bases). The CDR3 is 13 amino acids. V was shortened by 6 bases and J by 4 bases, with 13 bases between the two germline ends. Germline V CDR1 and CDR2: SEHNR, FQNEAQ (reference sequence). CDR3 sequence: CASSYDSIYEQYF. DNA for the CDR3: TGTGCCAGCAGTTACGACAGTATATACGAGCAGTACTTC.

The rearrangement links TRBV28 to TRBJ2-4, with 8 bases fitting TRBD1. Losses at the gene ends were 7 bases for V and 1 base for J; bases not matched to a gene: 9. CDR1 MDHEN and CDR2 SYDVKM come from the germline V gene. This CDR3 has 16 residues. The CDR3, as DNA: TGTGCCAGCAAACCCCAGGGGGCGCGGGCCAAAAACATTCAGTACTTC. This encodes CASKPQGARAKNIQYF.

The chain is built from TRBV6-1 and TRBJ2-1; no clear D gene. The CDR3 runs to 11 residues. Trimming stripped 7 bases from V and 4 bases from J, with 5 bases between. In germline, CDR1 is MNHNS, CDR2 SASEGT. The CDR3 loop is CASTPYNEQFF. The CDR3, as DNA: TGTGCCAGCACTCCTTACAATGAGCAGTTCTTC.

Here the CDR3 reads CASSSLYGYTF. The CDR3, as DNA: TGTGCCAGCAGCTCCCTCTATGGCTACACCTTC. The chain uses TRBV7-2 and TRBJ1-2; D ambiguous. Germline values: CDR1 SGHTA, CDR2 FQGNSA. The CDR3 runs to 11 residues. V was pared by 4 bases and J by 4 bases, with 4 bases between. Full variable domain (outside the CDR3, taken from reference TRBV7-2 and TRBJ1-2): GAGVSQSPSNKVTEKGKDVELRCDPISGHTALYWYRQSLGQGLEFLIYFQGNSAPDKSGLPSDRFSAERTGGSVSTLTIQRTQQEDSAVYLCASSSLYGYTFGSGTRLTVV.

V and J are TRBV18 and TRBJ2-7; possible D gene TRBD1, 6 bases. The CDR3 sequence is 14 residues long. The germline CDR1 and CDR2 sequences are KGHSH and LQKENI. V lost 6 bases, J lost 3 bases, and 15 bases lay in between. The CDR3 nucleotides read TGTGCCAGCTCGCCTGGAGGACAGATCTACGAGCAGTACTTC. Encoded protein: CASSPGGQIYEQYF.

By sample share, this clone is medium-sized. The rearrangement joins TRBV7-9 to TRBJ1-1, with D unclear. This CDR3 has 12 amino acids. Germline CDR1 is SEHNR and CDR2 is FQNEAQ (reference sequence). V dropped 3 bases and J dropped 6 bases, with 8 bases sitting between them. The CDR3 spells CASSFPLAEAFF. CDR3 DNA: TGTGCCAGCAGCTTCCCCCTTGCTGAAGCTTTCTTT.

This CDR3 reads CASSPYSNSGNTIYF. DNA of the CDR3: TGTGCCAGCTCACCATACTCCAACTCTGGAAACACCATATATTTT. The chain carries TRBV18 and TRBJ1-3; D remains ambiguous. The V gene lost 2 bases and the J gene lost 0 bases, with 8 bases spanning the gap. Looked up from germline, CDR1 is KGHSH and CDR2 is LQKENI. The CDR3 totals 15 residues.

The V and J genes are TRBV2 and TRBJ2-1, with D hard to call. The length of the CDR3 is 14 residues. Germline assignment: CDR1 SNHLY and CDR2 FYNNEI. The V end lost 4 bases, the J end lost 0 bases, and 7 bases lay between the germline ends. The CDR3 protein is CASSGGNSYNEQFF. CDR3 DNA: TGTGCCAGCAGTGGCGGAAACTCCTACAATGAGCAGTTCTTC.

The chain uses TRBV23-1 and TRBJ1-1, with a weak D call TRBD1 (6 bases). TRBV23-1 is an open reading frame, and its role is uncertain. V shed 0 bases and J shed 4 bases, with 21 bases lying between them. CDR3 length equals 18 residues. The CDR3 reads CASSQSGGVTAVFTEAFF. The CDR3, as DNA: TGCGCCAGCAGTCAATCAGGGGGGGTAACGGCAGTATTCACTGAAGCTTTCTTT.

The chain has TRBV11-3 and TRBJ2-3; D is possibly TRBD2 (6 bases). The V end lost 5 bases, the J end lost 4 bases, and 10 bases lay between the germline ends. CDR1 SGHNT and CDR2 YENEEA come from the germline V gene. CDR3 length: 13 residues. Written as DNA, the CDR3 is TGTGCCAGCAGCCCACGCGGGGCAGATACGCAGTATTTT. It specifies CASSPRGADTQYF.

This sequence joins TRBV2 and TRBJ2-4; D is ambiguous. CDR3 size: 12 residues. The germline gives CDR1 SNHLY, CDR2 FYNNEI. Trimming took 2 bases from V and 10 from J, leaving 9 bases between them. Here the CDR3 reads CASSETQHIQYF. The CDR3 DNA sequence: TGTGCCAGCAGTGAAACACAGCATATTCAGTACTTC. Full variable domain (outside the CDR3, taken from reference TRBV2 and TRBJ2-4): EPEVTQTPSHQVTQMGQEVILRCVPISNHLYFYWYRQILGQKVEFLVSFYNNEISEKSEIFDDQFSVERPDGSNFTLKIRSTKLEDSAMYFCASSETQHIQYFGAGTRLSVL.

The V call is TRBV5-1, the J call TRBJ2-2; no clear D gene. CDR3 length: 11 residues. Per germline, CDR1 SGHRS and CDR2 YFSETQ. Trimming took off 4 bases at V and 8 bases at J, with 6 bases between the two ends. CDR3 coding DNA: TGCGCCAGCAGCCCCTCTGGGGAGCTGTTTTTT. This translates into CASSPSGELFF.

The chain joins TRBV27 to TRBJ1-4; 7 nucleotides line up with TRBD1. The CDR3 totals 15 residues. The germline V gene encodes CDR1 MNHEY and CDR2 SMNVEV (reference sequence). V was clipped by 4 bases and J by 5 bases; unmatched bases: 7. For the CDR3, the DNA is TGTGCCAGCAGTTCCCGGACAGGACGGAATGAAAAACTGTTTTTT. Translating gives CASSSRTGRNEKLFF.

The chain combines TRBV15 with TRBJ1-2, with D unclear. Trimming removed 0 bases at V and 10 bases at J, with 12 bases between. This CDR3 contains 13 residues. Germline V gene sequence: CDR1 LNHNV, CDR2 YYDKDF (reference sequence). The CDR3 here is CATSRDREGFYTF. Here the CDR3 DNA reads TGTGCCACCAGCAGAGATCGAGAGGGCTTCTACACCTTC.

This sequence joins TRBV5-4 and TRBJ2-3; TRBD2 matches 9 bases. The germline gives CDR1 SGHNT, CDR2 YYREEE (reference sequence). CDR3 size: 17 residues. V was pared by 2 bases and J by 2 bases, with 9 bases of the junction left unmatched. CDR3 DNA sequence: TGTGCCAGCAGCTTAGGGGGGAGCGGGAGGAACACAGATACGCAGTATTTT. Translating it yields CASSLGGSGRNTDTQYF.

V usage is TRBV11-2 and J usage is TRBJ2-5, with 7 bases aligning to TRBD1. Losses at the gene ends were 3 bases for V and 2 bases for J; bases not matched to a gene: 6. The CDR3 is 15 residues long. Germline lookup yields CDR1 SGHAT and CDR2 FQNNGV. CDR3 sequence (DNA): TGTGCCAGCAGCTTCCTTTCAGGGGGACAAGAGACCCAGTACTTC. Protein sequence: CASSFLSGGQETQYF.

CDR3 region: CASSALSGWGTEAFF. The CDR3 nucleotides read TGTGCCAGCAGCGCCCTCTCAGGGTGGGGCACTGAAGCTTTCTTT. This sequence joins TRBV9 and TRBJ1-1, with TRBD1 as a possible D gene (5 bases). This CDR3 has 15 amino acids. The germline V gene encodes CDR1 SGDLS and CDR2 YYNGEE. V dropped 3 bases and J dropped 4 bases, with 16 bases sitting between them.

The chain joins TRBV2 to TRBJ1-2; 7 bases line up with TRBD1. The CDR3 runs 16 residues. In germline, CDR1 is SNHLY, CDR2 FYNNEI. With 2 bases clipped from V and 4 bases from J, the junction kept 10 bases outside the gene matches. CDR3 nucleotides: TGTGCCAGCAGTGAACCGCGGCGCGCAGGGGGCTATGGCTACACCTTC. Translating it yields CASSEPRRAGGYGYTF.

The V gene is TRBV7-2, the J gene TRBJ2-7; 10 bases are a match to TRBD1. Germline CDR1 SGHTA, CDR2 FQGNSA. Trimming took 6 bases from V and 5 from J; bases not matched to a gene: 4. This CDR3 contains 13 residues. Here the CDR3 DNA reads TGTGCCAGCAGTCGGGACAGGGGAGACGAGCAGTACTTC. Translation gives CASSRDRGDEQYF.

The chain joins TRBV19 to TRBJ1-2, with D possibly TRBD1 on 5 matching bases. Trimming took 5 bases from V and 2 from J, leaving 18 bases between them. CDR1 and CDR2 from the germline V gene are LNHDA and SQIVND (reference sequence). This CDR3 is 16 amino acids long. The CDR3 here is CASSPQGSMGNYGYTF. CDR3 nucleotide sequence: TGTGCCAGTAGTCCCCAGGGTTCAATGGGGAACTATGGCTACACCTTC.

As for this clone: The sample carries other DNA sequences with the same CDR3. This chain connects TRBV7-8 to TRBJ2-5; no firm D call. Trimming took off 3 bases at V and 5 bases at J, with 7 bases between the two ends. This CDR3 comprises 12 residues. Germline V gives CDR1 SGHVS, CDR2 FQNEAQ. CDR3 sequence reads: CASSFNRETQYF. In DNA, the CDR3 is TGTGCCAGCAGCTTTAATCGGGAGACCCAGTACTTC.

The V and J genes are TRBV19 and TRBJ2-1; D perhaps matches TRBD2 (6 bases). V dropped 4 bases and J dropped 4 bases, with 11 bases sitting between them. Per germline, CDR1 LNHDA and CDR2 SQIVND (reference sequence). The CDR3 has 14 residues. The CDR3 sequence: CASSNPGGYNEQFF. In DNA, the CDR3 is TGTGCCAGTAGTAACCCCGGGGGATACAATGAGCAGTTCTTC. The whole variable domain, remainder taken from reference TRBV19 and TRBJ2-1, is DGGITQSPKYLFRKEGQNVTLSCEQNLNHDAMYWYRQDPGQGLRLIYYSQIVNDFQKGDIAEGYSVSREKKESFPLTVTSAQKNPTAFYLCASSNPGGYNEQFFGPGTRLTVL.

This chain connects TRBV5-1 to TRBJ2-7; 12 nucleotides align to TRBD2. This CDR3 comprises 15 residues. V lost 4 bases, J lost 0 bases, and 2 bases stayed unmatched. Germline CDR1 is SGHRS and CDR2 is YFSETQ. CDR3 nucleotide sequence: TGCGCCAGCAGCAAGGGACTAGCGGGCTCCTACGAGCAGTACTTC. Protein sequence: CASSKGLAGSYEQYF.

V usage is TRBV11-3 and J usage is TRBJ1-1, with 8 bases lining up with TRBD1. From germline, CDR1 is SGHNT and CDR2 YENEEA. J lost 0 bases, V lost 1 base, and 1 base had no gene match. CDR3 length equals 15 residues. The CDR3 region is CASSLGGQVNTEAFF. In nucleotides, the CDR3 is TGTGCCAGCAGCTTAGGGGGACAGGTGAACACTGAAGCTTTCTTT.

The chain employs TRBV7-2 and TRBJ1-1, with 10 bases fitting TRBD1. This CDR3 contains 16 residues. The junction had 8 bases not matched to a gene; V was cut back by 5 bases and J by 2 bases. Germline V gene lookup returns CDR1 SGHTA and CDR2 FQGNSA. CDR3 sequence: CASSTRTGGSNTEAFF. Here the CDR3 DNA reads TGTGCCAGCAGCACCCGGACAGGGGGTTCTAACACTGAAGCTTTCTTT.

The chain is built from TRBV5-6 and TRBJ1-1; the match to TRBD1 covers 7 bases. The CDR3 is 15 amino acids. Germline lookup yields CDR1 SGHDT and CDR2 YYEEEE. The V gene end was trimmed by 5 bases and the J gene end by 4 bases; junction bases not matched to a gene: 11. The CDR3 bases are TGTGCCAGCAGGAACAGATACAGGGGCGGCACTGAAGCTTTCTTT. Protein: CASRNRYRGGTEAFF.

A few counts support this clone. The rearrangement joins TRBV7-3 to TRBJ1-1; D is unclear. Germline V lookup: CDR1 SGHTA, CDR2 FQGTGA. CDR3 length equals 13 residues. V was clipped by 3 bases and J by 1 base, with 6 bases between them. CDR3 nucleotides: TGTGCCAGCAGCTTGACACCGAACACTGAAGCTTTCTTT. Amino acids: CASSLTPNTEAFF.